The 32 T cell receptor beta chains below come from one sample, sequenced in a study of control samples from healthy donors and cancer patients. Assay: immunoSEQ multiplex PCR; the TCRdb copy retains only in-frame clones and omits some. This table has roughly 130,000 clones, around 90% appearing once. Sequencing was carried out using blood. The receptors originated from a man younger than 35 in good health.

This rearrangement joins TRBV24-1 to TRBJ2-1, with D perhaps assigned TRBD1 or TRBD2 (6 bases each). V was cut by 4 bases and J by 10 bases, with 19 bases left in between. The CDR3 runs to 15 residues. Germline V CDR1 and CDR2: KGHDR, SFDVKD. The CDR3 nucleotides are TGTGCCACCAGTGAGGAGCGGAGGGGGTATGGGGAGCAGTTCTTC. Translation: CATSEERRGYGEQFF.

V usage is TRBV12-3 or TRBV12-4 and J usage is TRBJ1-5; D not resolved. V lost 11 bases and J 1 base, leaving 9 bases between the germline ends. The CDR3 is 12 amino acids. CDR3 in amino acids: CASQWSNQPQHF. The CDR3 DNA follows: TGTGCCTCTCAGTGGAGCAATCAGCCCCAGCATTTT.

This chain joins TRBV27 and TRBJ1-3; D unresolved. Trimming removed 3 bases from V and 0 bases from J, with 6 bases in between. Germline V gene sequence: CDR1 MNHEY, CDR2 SMNVEV (reference sequence). The CDR3 runs to 14 residues. The DNA of the CDR3 is TGTGCCAGCAGTTTTTACAGCTCTGGAAACACCATATATTTT. It codes for CASSFYSSGNTIYF.

This chain uses TRBV5-1 with TRBJ2-5; D is perhaps TRBD1 (5 bases). Germline CDR1 and CDR2: SGHRS and YFSETQ. This CDR3 is built from 15 residues. V lost 0 bases and J 2 bases, leaving 11 bases between the germline ends. The CDR3 loop reads CASSLGDRNQETQYF. The CDR3 DNA reads as TGCGCCAGCAGCTTGGGAGACAGAAATCAAGAGACCCAGTACTTC. The full variable domain, with the rest looked up from reference TRBV5-1 and TRBJ2-5, is KAGVTQTPRYLIKTRGQQVTLSCSPISGHRSVSWYQQTPGQGLQFLFEYFSETQRNKGNFPGRFSGRQFSNSRSEMNVSTLELGDSALYLCASSLGDRNQETQYFGPGTRLLVL.

This clone was recorded only once. The rearrangement links TRBV29-1 to TRBJ1-2; D remains ambiguous. Germline CDR1 reads SQVTM; CDR2 reads ANQGSEA. Trimming removed 7 bases at V and 4 bases at J, with 10 bases between. The CDR3 totals 11 residues. DNA of the CDR3: TGCAGCGCCGAGGCGGTCTATGGCTACACCTTC. This codes for CSAEAVYGYTF. The full variable domain, rest sourced from reference TRBV29-1 and TRBJ1-2, is SAVISQKPSRDICQRGTSLTIQCQVDSQVTMMFWYRQQPGQSLTLIATANQGSEATYESGFVIDKFPISRPNLTFSTLTVSNMSPEDSSIYLCSAEAVYGYTFGSGTRLTVV.

The V call is TRBV28, the J call TRBJ2-2, with TRBD1 as a possible D gene (6 bases). The CDR3 consists of 19 residues. V shed 5 bases and J shed 0 bases, with 22 bases lying between them. CDR1 MDHEN and CDR2 SYDVKM come from the germline V gene. CDR3 DNA sequence: TGTGCCAGCAGTACGTTGTGGGGAAACAGGGATCCGAACACCGGGGAGCTGTTTTTT. Encoded protein: CASSTLWGNRDPNTGELFF. The complete variable domain, with remaining parts taken from reference TRBV28 and TRBJ2-2, reads DVKVTQSSRYLVKRTGEKVFLECVQDMDHENMFWYRQDPGLGLRLIYFSYDVKMKEKGDIPEGYSVSREKKERFSLILESASTNQTSMYLCASSTLWGNRDPNTGELFFGEGSRLTVL.

The chain recombines TRBV2 with TRBJ1-5; D may be TRBD1 (5 bases). With 4 bases removed from V and 5 bases from J, the gap between germline ends came to 12 bases. Germline V CDR1 and CDR2: SNHLY, FYNNEI. CDR3 length: 14 amino acids. Here the CDR3 reads CASSAQGSDQPQHF. CDR3 DNA: TGTGCCAGCAGTGCCCAGGGTAGTGATCAGCCCCAGCATTTT.

The V call is TRBV7-2, the J call TRBJ2-5, with TRBD2 identical over 11 bases. Trimming removed 3 bases from V and 1 base from J; junction bases left unmatched: 7. The CDR3 extends over 17 amino acids. The germline CDR1 and CDR2 sequences are SGHTA and FQGNSA. This chain's CDR3 is CASSLPLGLAVQETQYF. CDR3 bases: TGTGCCAGCAGCTTGCCGTTGGGACTAGCGGTCCAAGAGACCCAGTACTTC.

The chain carries TRBV19 and TRBJ2-7; 7 positions agree with TRBD1. CDR3 length equals 16 residues. Germline lookup yields CDR1 LNHDA and CDR2 SQIVND (reference sequence). The V and J ends lost 4 bases and 9 bases, in that order; junction bases with no gene match: 18. CDR3 sequence: CASSTDRDRELCWQYV. The CDR3 DNA follows: TGTGCCAGTAGTACCGATCGAGACAGGGAGTTATGTTGGCAGTACGTC.

The chain recombines TRBV15 with TRBJ2-1; 10 bases line up with TRBD1. Germline lookup yields CDR1 LNHNV and CDR2 YYDKDF (reference sequence). The trim removed 5 bases at V and 14 bases at J, leaving 9 bases unmatched. The CDR3 sequence is 13 residues long. The CDR3 DNA follows: TGTGCCACCAGCCAAGGGGTCGGGACAGGGGAGTTCTTC. Amino acids: CATSQGVGTGEFF.

This chain joins TRBV7-2 and TRBJ1-2; 7 bases are shared with TRBD1. The CDR3 extends over 15 amino acids. CDR1 and CDR2 (germline): SGHTA, FQGNSA. J gave up 5 bases and V 5 bases, and 11 bases lay outside the gene matches. CDR3 in amino acids: CASSLFDRDLYGYTF. CDR3 bases: TGTGCCAGCAGCCTATTTGACAGGGACCTATATGGCTACACCTTC. Based on the CDR3 plus reference TRBV7-2 and TRBJ1-2, the full variable domain is GAGVSQSPSNKVTEKGKDVELRCDPISGHTALYWYRQSLGQGLEFLIYFQGNSAPDKSGLPSDRFSAERTGGSVSTLTIQRTQQEDSAVYLCASSLFDRDLYGYTFGSGTRLTVV.

The chain links TRBV10-2 to TRBJ1-6; D is uncertain. Trimming removed 1 base at V and 6 bases at J, with 10 bases between. In germline, CDR1 is WSHSY, CDR2 SAAADI. The CDR3 covers 15 residues. The CDR3 sequence: CASSELTSANSPLHF. The DNA for the CDR3 is TGCGCCAGCAGTGAGTTGACATCGGCTAATTCACCCCTCCACTTT.

A single count supports this clone. The chain carries TRBV11-3 and TRBJ2-3, with D possibly being TRBD2 (6 bases). V gave up 3 bases and J gave up 6 bases, with 19 bases separating them. The germline V gene encodes CDR1 SGHNT and CDR2 YENEEA. This CDR3 comprises 16 residues. The CDR3 DNA follows: TGTGCCAGCAGCTTTGACCGGGACGTCGCGGGGGATACGCAGTATTTT. This encodes CASSFDRDVAGDTQYF.

The gene calls are TRBV28 and TRBJ1-5; D may be TRBD1 (5 bases). The germline V gene encodes CDR1 MDHEN and CDR2 SYDVKM. This CDR3 comprises 15 residues. The ends were cut back, 5 bases at V and 3 bases at J, with 14 bases in the middle. CDR3 nucleotide sequence: TGTGCCAGCAGTCCTTTAGGGGTCGACAATCAGCCCCAGCATTTT. The encoded protein is CASSPLGVDNQPQHF.

The gene calls are TRBV27 and TRBJ1-2, with 7 bases fitting TRBD1. The germline CDR1 and CDR2 sequences are MNHEY and SMNVEV (reference sequence). This CDR3 is built from 15 residues. Unmatched junction bases numbered 7, after V lost 2 bases and J lost 4 bases. The CDR3 protein is CASSLGPGTAYGYTF. CDR3 coding DNA: TGTGCCAGCAGTTTAGGTCCAGGGACAGCCTATGGCTACACCTTC.

V and J are TRBV2 and TRBJ2-5; D not certain. This CDR3 contains 13 residues. The germline V and J ends were trimmed by 6 bases and 5 bases, with 13 bases remaining between them. CDR1 and CDR2 from the germline V gene are SNHLY and FYNNEI. In nucleotides, the CDR3 is TGTGCCAGCAGCGACCCTACGGCGGAGACCCAGTACTTC. Protein sequence: CASSDPTAETQYF.

The V call is TRBV18, the J call TRBJ2-1; 14 nucleotides match TRBD2. Germline lookup yields CDR1 KGHSH and CDR2 LQKENI. V lost 0 bases and J lost 7; bases outside the gene matches: 5. The CDR3 runs to 17 residues. CDR3 amino acids: CASSPPGLAGGRNEQFF. The CDR3 bases are TGTGCCAGCTCACCACCAGGACTAGCGGGAGGTAGGAATGAGCAGTTCTTC.

Notes on this clone: Additional DNA sequences in this sample encode the identical CDR3. The J gene is TRBJ1-1, the V gene TRBV30, with D tentatively TRBD1 (5 bases). The CDR3 runs to 13 residues. Germline V gives CDR1 GTSNPN, CDR2 SVGIG (reference sequence). V dropped 3 bases and J dropped 0 bases, with 8 bases sitting between them. The CDR3 reads CAWREGLNTEAFF. For the CDR3, the DNA is TGTGCCTGGAGAGAGGGGTTGAACACTGAAGCTTTCTTT.

The J gene is TRBJ1-4, the V gene TRBV15; D ambiguous. There are 15 residues in the CDR3. In germline, CDR1 is LNHNV, CDR2 YYDKDF (reference sequence). The germline V and J ends were trimmed by 6 bases and 2 bases, with 13 bases remaining between them. CDR3 region: CATSLTRVTNEKLFF. The CDR3 DNA reads as TGTGCCACCAGTTTGACGAGAGTGACTAATGAAAAACTGTTTTTT.

J is TRBJ2-3 and V is TRBV11-2; 11 bases agree with TRBD2. The CDR3 length is 16 residues. The germline gives CDR1 SGHAT, CDR2 FQNNGV. Trimming at V came to 5 bases and at J to 2 bases, leaving 6 bases not matched to a gene. Here the CDR3 DNA reads TGTGCCAGCAGCCCGGTAGCGGGGGGGATCACAGATACGCAGTATTTT. Its translation: CASSPVAGGITDTQYF.

The chain uses TRBV20-1 and TRBJ2-7, with D unresolved. V was shortened by 6 bases and J by 2 bases, with 8 bases between the two germline ends. The germline CDR1 and CDR2 sequences are DFQATT and SNEGSKA (reference sequence). This CDR3 comprises 11 residues. The CDR3 DNA reads as TGCAGTGCCCCTAATCCCTACGAGCAGTACTTC. This encodes CSAPNPYEQYF.

The chain has TRBV19 and TRBJ1-5; D remains unclear. Germline-derived CDR1 and CDR2 are LNHDA and SQIVND (reference sequence). Trimming cost V 5 bases and J 9 bases, with 11 bases left between them. This CDR3 comprises 12 residues. The DNA for the CDR3 is TGTGCCAGTAGTCCCCCCGGGCTGCCCCAGCATTTT. Translation: CASSPPGLPQHF.

This chain links TRBV6-5 with TRBJ2-7; D unclear. Between the trimmed V and J ends, which lost 6 bases and 0 bases, there was a span of 9 bases. The CDR3 is made up of 13 amino acids. Germline values: CDR1 MNHEY, CDR2 SVGAGI. The CDR3 sequence is CASSRFSSYEQYV. CDR3 nucleotide sequence: TGTGCCAGCAGCCGTTTCAGCTCCTACGAGCAGTACGTC.

This rearrangement joins TRBV15 to TRBJ2-5; possible D gene TRBD1, 5 bases. Germline V gene sequence: CDR1 LNHNV, CDR2 YYDKDF (reference sequence). This CDR3 is built from 14 residues. The V end lost 0 bases, the J end lost 2 bases, and 7 bases lay between the germline ends. In DNA form, the CDR3 reads TGTGCCACCAGCAGAGATCAGGGTCAAGAGACCCAGTACTTC. It is translated as CATSRDQGQETQYF.

This rearrangement joins TRBV9 to TRBJ1-3, with a possible D match to TRBD1 (6 bases). Trimming left V 3 bases short and J 2 bases short, with 12 bases between. Per the germline V gene, CDR1 is SGDLS and CDR2 is YYNGEE. The length of the CDR3 is 15 residues. CDR3 DNA: TGTGCCAGCAGCGGATTAAAGGGGGCTGGAAACACCATATATTTT. Translation: CASSGLKGAGNTIYF.

In its sample, this clone was seen a few times. The chain carries TRBV5-1 and TRBJ2-1; 7 bases fit TRBD2. This CDR3 has 14 residues. V dropped 2 bases and J dropped 4; count of bases not matched to a gene: 3. From germline, CDR1 is SGHRS and CDR2 YFSETQ. This CDR3 reads CASSFGGGYNEQFF. DNA for the CDR3: TGCGCCAGCAGCTTTGGCGGGGGTTACAATGAGCAGTTCTTC.

The chain is built from TRBV30 and TRBJ2-7; D is uncertain. CDR1 is GTSNPN and CDR2 is SVGIG in the germline V gene (reference sequence). V was clipped by 3 bases and J by 2 bases, with 14 bases between them. This CDR3 spans 14 amino acids. In DNA, the CDR3 is TGTGCCTGGAGCCTTGTAGTCACCCCCTACGAGCAGTACTTC. Translated: CAWSLVVTPYEQYF.

The V gene is TRBV5-1, the J gene TRBJ2-2, with 9 bases fitting TRBD1. Germline CDR1 and CDR2: SGHRS and YFSETQ. This CDR3 comprises 16 residues. The V segment lost 4 bases and the J segment 3 bases; nucleotides outside the gene matches: 7. CDR3 sequence (DNA): TGCGCCAGCAGCAGGACAGGGGATGGGTACACCGGGGAGCTGTTTTTT. This translates into CASSRTGDGYTGELFF.

The chain carries TRBV19 and TRBJ1-3; D gene uncertain. The CDR3 runs to 14 residues. Germline lookup yields CDR1 LNHDA and CDR2 SQIVND (reference sequence). Trimming cost V 4 bases and J 4 bases, with 11 bases left between them. The CDR3 DNA reads TGTGCCAGTAGTACCCCCTCTGGGGGAAACACCATATATTTT. Its translation: CASSTPSGGNTIYF.

The chain recombines TRBV12-3 or TRBV12-4 with TRBJ1-1; TRBD1 is a possible D gene (6 bases). This CDR3 has 13 amino acids. The V gene lost 4 bases and the J gene lost 4 bases, with 10 bases spanning the gap. The CDR3 here is CASSSQGGTEAFF. The CDR3 bases are TGTGCCAGCAGTTCACAGGGCGGCACTGAAGCTTTCTTT.

The gene calls are TRBV28 and TRBJ1-6; TRBD1 might be the D (6 bases). Germline CDR1 is MDHEN and CDR2 is SYDVKM. Trimming shortened V by 4 bases and J by 6 bases, and 13 bases separated the two germline ends. This CDR3 has 15 amino acids. Here the CDR3 DNA reads TGTGCCAGCAGTTACCCGGGACAAGTTAATTCACCCCTCCACTTT. Amino acid sequence: CASSYPGQVNSPLHF. The full variable domain, its missing parts supplied by reference TRBV28 and TRBJ1-6, is DVKVTQSSRYLVKRTGEKVFLECVQDMDHENMFWYRQDPGLGLRLIYFSYDVKMKEKGDIPEGYSVSREKKERFSLILESASTNQTSMYLCASSYPGQVNSPLHFGNGTRLTVT.

The V and J genes are TRBV6-6 and TRBJ2-7, with D tentatively TRBD2 (5 bases). Trimming left V 2 bases short and J 3 bases short, with 11 bases between. The germline V gene has CDR1 MNHNY and CDR2 SVGAGI (reference sequence). The CDR3 extends over 14 amino acids. The DNA of the CDR3 is TGTGCCAGCAGTTACAGCGGCAGAGACTACGAGCAGTACGTC. Translating it yields CASSYSGRDYEQYV.